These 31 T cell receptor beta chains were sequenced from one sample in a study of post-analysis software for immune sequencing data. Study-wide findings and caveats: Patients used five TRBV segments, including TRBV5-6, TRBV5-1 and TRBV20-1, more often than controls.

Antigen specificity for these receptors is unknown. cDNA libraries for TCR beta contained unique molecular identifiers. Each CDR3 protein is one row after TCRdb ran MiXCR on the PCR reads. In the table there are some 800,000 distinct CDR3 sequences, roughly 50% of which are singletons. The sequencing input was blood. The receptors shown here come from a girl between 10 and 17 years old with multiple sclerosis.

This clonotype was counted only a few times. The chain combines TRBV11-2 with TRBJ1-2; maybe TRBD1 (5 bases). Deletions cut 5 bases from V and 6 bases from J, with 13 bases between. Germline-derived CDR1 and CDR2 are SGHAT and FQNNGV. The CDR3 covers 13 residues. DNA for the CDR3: TGTGCCAGCAGCACCACAGGACGGGATGGCTACACCTTC. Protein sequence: CASSTTGRDGYTF.

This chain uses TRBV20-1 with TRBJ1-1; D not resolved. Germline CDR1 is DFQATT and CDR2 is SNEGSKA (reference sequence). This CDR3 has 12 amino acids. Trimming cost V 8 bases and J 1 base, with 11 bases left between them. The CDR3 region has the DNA TGCAGTACCACGACCGAGAACACTGAAGCTTTCTTT. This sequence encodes CSTTTENTEAFF.

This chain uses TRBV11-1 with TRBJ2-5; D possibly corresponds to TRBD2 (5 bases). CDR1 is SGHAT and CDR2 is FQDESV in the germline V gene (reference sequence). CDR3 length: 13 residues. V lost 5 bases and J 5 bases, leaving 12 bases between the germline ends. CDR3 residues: CASSILGRETQYF. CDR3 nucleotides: TGTGCCAGCAGCATACTAGGCCGGGAGACCCAGTACTTC. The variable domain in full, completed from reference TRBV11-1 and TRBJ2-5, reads EAEVAQSPRYKITEKSQAVAFWCDPISGHATLYWYRQILGQGPELLVQFQDESVVDDSQLPKDRFSAERLKGVDSTLKIQPAELGDSAMYLCASSILGRETQYFGPGTRLLVL.

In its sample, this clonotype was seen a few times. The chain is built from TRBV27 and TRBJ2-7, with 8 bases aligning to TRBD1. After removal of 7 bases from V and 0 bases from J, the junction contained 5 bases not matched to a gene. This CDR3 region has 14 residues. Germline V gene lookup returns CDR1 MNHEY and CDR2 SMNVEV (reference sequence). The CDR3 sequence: CASTSTGASYEQYF. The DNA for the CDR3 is TGTGCCAGCACTTCGACAGGGGCCTCCTACGAGCAGTACTTC.

The CDR3 sequence: CASSSLGSDGYTF. Written as DNA, the CDR3 is TGTGCCAGCAGCTCACTAGGCTCCGATGGCTACACCTTC. The chain has TRBV7-6 and TRBJ1-2; D uncertain. CDR3 length: 13 residues. Per germline, CDR1 SGHVS and CDR2 FNYEAQ. The ends were cut back, 4 bases at V and 6 bases at J, with 12 bases in the middle.

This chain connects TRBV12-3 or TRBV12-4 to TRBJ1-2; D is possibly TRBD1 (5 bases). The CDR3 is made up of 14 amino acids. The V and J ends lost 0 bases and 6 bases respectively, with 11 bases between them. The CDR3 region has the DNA TGTGCCAGCAGTTTAGCCGGAGGGGTGGATGGCTACACCTTC. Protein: CASSLAGGVDGYTF.

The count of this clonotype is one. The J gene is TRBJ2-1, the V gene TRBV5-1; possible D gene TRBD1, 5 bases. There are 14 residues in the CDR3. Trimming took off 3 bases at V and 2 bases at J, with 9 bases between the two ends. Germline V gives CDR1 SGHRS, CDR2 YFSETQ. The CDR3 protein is CASSSGYPYNEQFF. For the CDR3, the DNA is TGCGCCAGCAGCTCAGGGTACCCCTACAATGAGCAGTTCTTC.

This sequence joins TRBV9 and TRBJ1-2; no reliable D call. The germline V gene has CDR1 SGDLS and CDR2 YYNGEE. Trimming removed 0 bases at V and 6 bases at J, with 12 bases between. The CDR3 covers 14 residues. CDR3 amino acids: CASSVVGPTDGYTF. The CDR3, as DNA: TGTGCCAGCAGCGTAGTTGGGCCAACAGATGGCTACACCTTC.

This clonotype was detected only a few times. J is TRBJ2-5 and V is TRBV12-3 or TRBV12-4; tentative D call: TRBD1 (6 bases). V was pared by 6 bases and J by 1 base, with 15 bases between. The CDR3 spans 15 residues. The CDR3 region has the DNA TGTGCCAGCAGCAAAATAACGGACAGCCAAGAGACCCAGTACTTC. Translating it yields CASSKITDSQETQYF.

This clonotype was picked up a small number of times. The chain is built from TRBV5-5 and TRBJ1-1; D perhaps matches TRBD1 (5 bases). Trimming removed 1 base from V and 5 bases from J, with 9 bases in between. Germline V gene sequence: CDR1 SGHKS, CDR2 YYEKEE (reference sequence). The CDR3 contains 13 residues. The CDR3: CASSLPGGTEAFF. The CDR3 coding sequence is TGTGCCAGCAGCTTGCCCGGGGGTACTGAAGCTTTCTTT.

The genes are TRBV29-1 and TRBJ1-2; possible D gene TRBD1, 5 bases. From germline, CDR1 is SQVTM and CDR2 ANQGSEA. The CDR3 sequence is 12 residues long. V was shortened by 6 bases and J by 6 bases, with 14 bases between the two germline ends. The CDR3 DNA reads TGCAGCGTCCCGGGACGAGGAGATGGCTACACCTTC. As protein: CSVPGRGDGYTF.

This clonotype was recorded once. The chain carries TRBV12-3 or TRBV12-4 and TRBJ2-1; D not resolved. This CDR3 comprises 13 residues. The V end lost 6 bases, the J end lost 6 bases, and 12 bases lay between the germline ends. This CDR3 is CASRPGRLNEQFF. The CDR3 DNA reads TGTGCCAGCAGGCCGGGTCGGCTCAATGAGCAGTTCTTC.

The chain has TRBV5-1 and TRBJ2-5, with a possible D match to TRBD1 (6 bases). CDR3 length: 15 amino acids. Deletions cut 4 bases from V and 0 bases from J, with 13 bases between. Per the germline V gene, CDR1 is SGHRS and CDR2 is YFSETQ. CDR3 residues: CASSDVAGDQETQYF. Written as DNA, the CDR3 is TGCGCCAGCAGCGACGTGGCAGGGGACCAAGAGACCCAGTACTTC.

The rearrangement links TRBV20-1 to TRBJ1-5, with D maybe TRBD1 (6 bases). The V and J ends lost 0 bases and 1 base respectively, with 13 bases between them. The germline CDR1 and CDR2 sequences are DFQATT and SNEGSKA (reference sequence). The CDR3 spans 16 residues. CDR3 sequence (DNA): TGCAGTGCTAGAGATGACAGGATCGGGAGCAATCAGCCCCAGCATTTT. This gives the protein CSARDDRIGSNQPQHF.

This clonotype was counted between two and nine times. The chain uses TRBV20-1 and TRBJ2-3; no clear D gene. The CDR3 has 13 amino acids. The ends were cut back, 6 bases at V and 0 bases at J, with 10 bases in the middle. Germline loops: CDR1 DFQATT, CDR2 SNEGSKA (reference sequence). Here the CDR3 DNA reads TGCAGTGCCCTGGAGACTAGCACAGATACGCAGTATTTT. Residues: CSALETSTDTQYF.

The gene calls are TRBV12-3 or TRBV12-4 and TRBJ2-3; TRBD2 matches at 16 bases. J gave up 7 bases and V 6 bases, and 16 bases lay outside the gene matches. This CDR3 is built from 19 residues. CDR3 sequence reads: CASSSPSGTSGRARNTQYF. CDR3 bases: TGTGCCAGCAGCTCCCCCTCCGGGACTAGCGGGAGGGCTAGAAATACGCAGTATTTT.

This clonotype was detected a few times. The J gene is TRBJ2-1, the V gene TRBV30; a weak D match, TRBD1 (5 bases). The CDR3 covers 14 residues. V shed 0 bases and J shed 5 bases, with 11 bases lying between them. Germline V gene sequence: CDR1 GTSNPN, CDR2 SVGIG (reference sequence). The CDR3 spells CAWSVGASHNEQFF. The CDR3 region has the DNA TGTGCCTGGAGTGTAGGGGCCAGCCACAATGAGCAGTTCTTC.

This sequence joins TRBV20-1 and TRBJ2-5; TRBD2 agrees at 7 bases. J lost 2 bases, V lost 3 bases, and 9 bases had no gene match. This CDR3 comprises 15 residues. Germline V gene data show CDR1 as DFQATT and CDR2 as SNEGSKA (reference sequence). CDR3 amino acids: CSASDQRGFQETQYF. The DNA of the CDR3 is TGCAGTGCTAGTGACCAGCGGGGCTTTCAAGAGACCCAGTACTTC.

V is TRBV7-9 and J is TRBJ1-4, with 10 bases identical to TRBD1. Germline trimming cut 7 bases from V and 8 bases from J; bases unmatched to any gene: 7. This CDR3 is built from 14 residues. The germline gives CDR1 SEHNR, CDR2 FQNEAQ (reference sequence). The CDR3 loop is CASTLDRGREKLFF. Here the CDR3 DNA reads TGTGCCAGCACCTTGGACAGGGGGAGGGAAAAACTGTTTTTT.

In nucleotides, the CDR3 is TGTGCCAGCAGTGAAGCTCGGGTTATAACTGAAGCTTTCTTT. This encodes CASSEARVITEAFF. The chain uses TRBV6-1 and TRBJ1-1; unclear D gene. The CDR3 runs to 14 residues. V was cut by 0 bases and J by 5 bases, with 10 bases left in between. Looked up from germline, CDR1 is MNHNS and CDR2 is SASEGT.

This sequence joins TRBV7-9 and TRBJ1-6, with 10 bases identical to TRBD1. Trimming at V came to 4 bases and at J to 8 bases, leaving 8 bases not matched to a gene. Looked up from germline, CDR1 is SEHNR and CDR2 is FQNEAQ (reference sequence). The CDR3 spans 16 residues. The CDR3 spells CASSSRDRGGDSPLHF. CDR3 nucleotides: TGTGCCAGCAGCTCCCGGGACAGGGGAGGGGATTCACCCCTCCACTTT. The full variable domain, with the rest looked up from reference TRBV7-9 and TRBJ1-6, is DTGVSQNPRHKITKRGQNVTFRCDPISEHNRLYWYRQTLGQGPEFLTYFQNEAQLEKSRLLSDRFSAERPKGSFSTLEIQRTEQGDSAMYLCASSSRDRGGDSPLHFGNGTRLTVT.

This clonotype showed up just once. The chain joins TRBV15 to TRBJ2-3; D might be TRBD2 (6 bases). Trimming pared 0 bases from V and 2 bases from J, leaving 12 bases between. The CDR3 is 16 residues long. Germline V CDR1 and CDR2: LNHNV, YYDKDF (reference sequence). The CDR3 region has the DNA TGTGCCACCAGCAGAGATGGCGCGGGGCACACAGATACGCAGTATTTT. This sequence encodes CATSRDGAGHTDTQYF.

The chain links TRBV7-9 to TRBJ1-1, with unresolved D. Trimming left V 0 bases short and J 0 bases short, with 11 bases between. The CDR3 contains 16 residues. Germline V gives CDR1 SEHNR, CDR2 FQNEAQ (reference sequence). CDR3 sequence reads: CASSLAWAKLNTEAFF. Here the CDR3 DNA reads TGTGCCAGCAGCTTAGCCTGGGCGAAGCTGAACACTGAAGCTTTCTTT.

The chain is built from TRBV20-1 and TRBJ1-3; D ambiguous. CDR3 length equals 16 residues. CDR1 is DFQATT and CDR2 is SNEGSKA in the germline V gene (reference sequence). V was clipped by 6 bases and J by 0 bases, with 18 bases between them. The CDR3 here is CSAPKAQARSGNTIYF. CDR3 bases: TGCAGTGCCCCCAAGGCCCAGGCCCGCTCTGGAAACACCATATATTTT.

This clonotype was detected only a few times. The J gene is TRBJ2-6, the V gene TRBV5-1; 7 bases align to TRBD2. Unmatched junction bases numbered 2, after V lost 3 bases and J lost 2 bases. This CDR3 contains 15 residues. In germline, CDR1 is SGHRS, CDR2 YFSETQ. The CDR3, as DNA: TGCGCCAGCAGCTGGGGGGGAGCTGGGGCCAACGTCCTGACTTTC. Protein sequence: CASSWGGAGANVLTF.

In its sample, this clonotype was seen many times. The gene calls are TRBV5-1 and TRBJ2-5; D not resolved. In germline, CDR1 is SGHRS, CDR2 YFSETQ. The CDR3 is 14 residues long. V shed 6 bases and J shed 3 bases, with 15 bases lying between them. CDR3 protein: CASKAGLGEETQYF. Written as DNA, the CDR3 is TGCGCCAGCAAGGCAGGCCTAGGCGAAGAGACCCAGTACTTC. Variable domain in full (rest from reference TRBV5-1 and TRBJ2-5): KAGVTQTPRYLIKTRGQQVTLSCSPISGHRSVSWYQQTPGQGLQFLFEYFSETQRNKGNFPGRFSGRQFSNSRSEMNVSTLELGDSALYLCASKAGLGEETQYFGPGTRLLVL.

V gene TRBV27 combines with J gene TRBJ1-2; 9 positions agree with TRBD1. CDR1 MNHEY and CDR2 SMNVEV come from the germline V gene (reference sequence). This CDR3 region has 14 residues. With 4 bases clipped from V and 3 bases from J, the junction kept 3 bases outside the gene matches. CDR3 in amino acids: CASSSTGGHYGYTF. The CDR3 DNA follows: TGTGCCAGCAGTTCGACAGGGGGGCACTATGGCTACACCTTC.

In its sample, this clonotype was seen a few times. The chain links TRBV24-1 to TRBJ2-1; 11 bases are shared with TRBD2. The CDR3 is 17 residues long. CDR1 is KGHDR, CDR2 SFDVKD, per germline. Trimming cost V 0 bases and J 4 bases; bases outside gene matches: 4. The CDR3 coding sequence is TGTGCCACCAGTGATTTGACTAGCGGGAGTAGGTACAATGAGCAGTTCTTC. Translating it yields CATSDLTSGSRYNEQFF.

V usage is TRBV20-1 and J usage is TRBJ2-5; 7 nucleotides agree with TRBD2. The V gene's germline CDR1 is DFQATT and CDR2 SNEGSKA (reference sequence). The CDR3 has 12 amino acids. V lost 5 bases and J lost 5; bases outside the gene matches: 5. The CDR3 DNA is TGCAGTGCTGACTACGGGGGGGAGACCCAGTACTTC. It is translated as CSADYGGETQYF.

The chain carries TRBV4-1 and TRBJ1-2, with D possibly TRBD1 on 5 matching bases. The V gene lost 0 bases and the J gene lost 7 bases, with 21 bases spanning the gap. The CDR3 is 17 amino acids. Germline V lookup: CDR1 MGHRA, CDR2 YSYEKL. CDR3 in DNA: TGCGCCAGCAGCCAAGAAAAGGGGCGGAGCCGTCAGAGTGGCTACACCTTC. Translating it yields CASSQEKGRSRQSGYTF.

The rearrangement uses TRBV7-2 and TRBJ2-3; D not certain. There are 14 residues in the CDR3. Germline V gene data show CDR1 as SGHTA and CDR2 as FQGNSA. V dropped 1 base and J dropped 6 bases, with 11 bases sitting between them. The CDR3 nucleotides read TGTGCCAGCAGCTTAGAAGGTCCTCCGGATACGCAGTATTTT. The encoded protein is CASSLEGPPDTQYF.